What follows are 7 T cell receptor beta chains derived from one specimen sequenced in a study of cytomegalovirus exposure and HLA in healthy donors. It was with 60 Vbeta and 13 Jbeta primers that the PCR ran. Sequenced by immunoSEQ multiplex PCR; TCRdb stores in-frame clones only, minus some. This sample's table has roughly 50,000 clones. Sequencing used PBMCs. These receptors were obtained from a middle-aged woman in good health and CMV-seronegative.

The V call is TRBV16, the J call TRBJ1-4; the D gene is possibly TRBD1 (5 bases). Trimming cost V 1 base and J 7 bases, with 7 bases left between them. CDR3 size: 13 residues. From germline, CDR1 is KGHSY and CDR2 FQNENV. CDR3 bases: TGTGCCAGCAGCCAATTCCAGGGTGAAAAACTGTTTTTT. Its translation is CASSQFQGEKLFF.

V is TRBV19 and J is TRBJ1-2, with D perhaps matching TRBD1 (6 bases). There are 12 residues in the CDR3. From germline, CDR1 is LNHDA and CDR2 SQIVND (reference sequence). V was cut by 8 bases and J by 4 bases, with 11 bases left in between. CDR3 protein: CASYGQFYGYTF. CDR3 nucleotides: TGTGCCAGTTATGGACAGTTCTATGGCTACACCTTC.

This chain links TRBV15 with TRBJ2-7; D is unresolved. The germline V gene has CDR1 LNHNV and CDR2 YYDKDF (reference sequence). The CDR3 extends over 14 amino acids. Trimming left V 1 base short and J 2 bases short, with 9 bases between. The CDR3 spells CATSRGQAPYEQYF. Written as DNA, the CDR3 is TGTGCCACCAGCAGAGGGCAGGCGCCCTACGAGCAGTACTTC.

The gene calls are TRBV15 and TRBJ2-6; D gene unclear. The germline CDR1 and CDR2 sequences are LNHNV and YYDKDF (reference sequence). V was pared by 0 bases and J by 0 bases, with 3 bases between. The CDR3 totals 15 residues. The CDR3 here is CATSRDNSGANVLTF. The CDR3 DNA reads as TGTGCCACCAGCAGAGATAACTCTGGGGCCAACGTCCTGACTTTC. Full variable domain (rest looked up from reference TRBV15 and TRBJ2-6): DAMVIQNPRYQVTQFGKPVTLSCSQTLNHNVMYWYQQKSSQAPKLLFHYYDKDFNNEADTPDNFQSRRPNTSFCFLDIRSPGLGDTAMYLCATSRDNSGANVLTFGAGSRLTVL.

This chain joins TRBV6-5 and TRBJ1-5; D might be TRBD1 (5 bases). The germline V gene encodes CDR1 MNHEY and CDR2 SVGAGI. The CDR3 is 14 amino acids. Trimming left V 2 bases short and J 7 bases short, with 12 bases between. DNA of the CDR3: TGTGCCAGCAGTTACGAACAGGCTGGCCAGCCCCAGCATTTT. Its protein product is CASSYEQAGQPQHF.

V is TRBV9 and J is TRBJ2-7, with D possibly TRBD1 on 6 matching bases. CDR3 size: 15 residues. V lost 2 bases and J 4 bases, leaving 16 bases between the germline ends. Per germline, CDR1 SGDLS and CDR2 YYNGEE. CDR3 nucleotide sequence: TGTGCCAGCAGCGTTTCCCCAGGGGACGGATACGAGCAGTACTTC. This encodes CASSVSPGDGYEQYF.

The chain joins TRBV5-6 to TRBJ1-3; D remains ambiguous. The CDR3 has 14 amino acids. The V gene lost 4 bases and the J gene lost 0 bases, with 8 bases spanning the gap. Germline loops: CDR1 SGHDT, CDR2 YYEEEE. The CDR3 loop reads CASSRFSSGNTIYF. The DNA of the CDR3 is TGTGCCAGCAGCCGATTTAGCTCTGGAAACACCATATATTTT.